A selection of T cell receptor beta chains follows, all from one sample in a study of blood T cell repertoires in COVID-19. Assay: immunoSEQ multiplex PCR; the TCRdb copy retains only in-frame clones and omits some. The top ten clones hold around 7.4% of a sample with 300,000 to 400,000 clones, 75% to 90% of them seen once. Material: peripheral blood. Receptor source: a woman aged 60-75 years with COVID-19, enrolled during active disease. Both conserved end residues are part of each CDR3. A D gene is named only where the DNA matches it firmly. Part of the rows lack a size; the others show once, few, many or a class for expanded clones.

clone_size: NA
d_call: NA
v_call: TRBV6-6
j_call: TRBJ1-2
cdr3_length: 14
cdr3_aa: CASISTGSNYGYTF
cdr3_nt: TGTGCCAGCATCTCGACTGGATCCAACTATGGCTACACCTTC

clone_size: NA
d_call: TRBD1
v_call: TRBV5-1
j_call: TRBJ2-5
cdr3_length: 15
cdr3_aa: CASSLAGTGEETQYF
cdr3_nt: TGCGCCAGCAGCTTGGCCGGGACAGGGGAAGAGACCCAGTACTTC

clone_size: few
d_call: NA
v_call: TRBV6-5
j_call: TRBJ1-1
cdr3_length: 14
cdr3_aa: CASRPPHRDTEAFF
cdr3_nt: TGTGCCAGCAGACCACCTCACAGGGACACTGAAGCTTTCTTT

clone_size: NA
d_call: TRBD2
v_call: TRBV29-1
j_call: TRBJ2-5
cdr3_length: 15
cdr3_aa: CSVTGTSGFQETQYF
cdr3_nt: TGCAGCGTAACCGGGACTAGCGGCTTCCAAGAGACCCAGTACTTC

clone_size: NA
d_call: TRBD2
v_call: TRBV11-3
j_call: TRBJ2-5
cdr3_length: 16
cdr3_aa: CASSDWTSGGEETQYF
cdr3_nt: TGTGCCAGCAGCGATTGGACTAGCGGGGGGGAAGAGACCCAGTACTTC

clone_size: few
d_call: TRBD1
v_call: TRBV12-5
j_call: TRBJ1-3
cdr3_length: 15
cdr3_aa: CASGQRGTGGNTIYF
cdr3_nt: TGTGCTAGTGGCCAGCGTGGGACAGGGGGAAACACCATATATTTT

clone_size: NA
d_call: TRBD2
v_call: TRBV5-1
j_call: TRBJ2-3
cdr3_length: 16
cdr3_aa: CASSLLASGGTDTQYF
cdr3_nt: TGCGCCAGCAGCTTGCTGGCTAGCGGGGGCACAGATACGCAGTATTTT

clone_size: NA
d_call: TRBD2
v_call: TRBV25-1
j_call: TRBJ2-1
cdr3_length: 17
cdr3_aa: CASSDPLVAGARDEQFF
cdr3_nt: TGTGCCAGCAGTGATCCCCTTGTGGCGGGAGCGAGAGATGAGCAGTTCTTC

clone_size: NA
d_call: TRBD1
v_call: TRBV5-6
j_call: TRBJ1-2
cdr3_length: 14
cdr3_aa: CASSLGMLTGGLDF
cdr3_nt: TGTGCCAGCAGCCTGGGGATGCTGACAGGGGGTTTGGACTTC

clone_size: NA
d_call: NA
v_call: TRBV5-1
j_call: TRBJ1-3
cdr3_length: 12
cdr3_aa: CASGGAGNTIYF
cdr3_nt: TGCGCCAGCGGAGGGGCTGGAAACACCATATATTTT

clone_size: once
d_call: NA
v_call: TRBV6-5
j_call: TRBJ2-2
cdr3_length: 14
cdr3_aa: CASHHGESTGELFF
cdr3_nt: TGTGCCAGCCACCACGGGGAGAGCACCGGGGAGCTGTTTTTT

clone_size: NA
d_call: NA
v_call: TRBV6-4
j_call: TRBJ1-6
cdr3_length: 15
cdr3_aa: CASSDPGDYNSPLHF
cdr3_nt: TGTGCCAGCAGTGACCCAGGGGATTATAATTCACCCCTCCACTTT

clone_size: NA
d_call: NA
v_call: TRBV6-4
j_call: TRBJ1-5
cdr3_length: 13
cdr3_aa: CASSGGGNQPQHF
cdr3_nt: TGTGCCAGCAGTGGGGGGGGGAATCAGCCCCAGCATTTT

clone_size: NA
d_call: TRBD1
v_call: TRBV19
j_call: TRBJ1-2
cdr3_length: 15
cdr3_aa: CASSMVAGGYYGYTF
cdr3_nt: TGTGCCAGTAGTATGGTGGCAGGGGGGTACTATGGCTACACCTTC

clone_size: once
d_call: NA
v_call: TRBV2
j_call: TRBJ2-1
cdr3_length: 20
cdr3_aa: CASSEAIGGGVKKVHNEQFF
cdr3_nt: TGTGCCAGCAGTGAAGCGATAGGAGGAGGGGTTAAAAAGGTTCACAATGAGCAGTTCTTC

clone_size: NA
d_call: NA
v_call: TRBV3-1/TRBV3-2
j_call: TRBJ1-1
cdr3_length: 17
cdr3_aa: CASSQNPMEGSYTEAFF
cdr3_nt: TGTGCCAGCAGCCAAAACCCGATGGAGGGGTCATACACTGAAGCTTTCTTT

clone_size: NA
d_call: TRBD1
v_call: TRBV5-1
j_call: TRBJ1-3
cdr3_length: 15
cdr3_aa: CASSMGTGLGNTIYF
cdr3_nt: TGCGCCAGCAGCATGGGGACAGGGCTTGGAAACACCATATATTTT

clone_size: NA
d_call: TRBD1
v_call: TRBV19
j_call: TRBJ1-5
cdr3_length: 17
cdr3_aa: CASSPSRDRGRNQPQHF
cdr3_nt: TGTGCCAGTAGCCCGTCCCGGGACAGGGGAAGAAATCAGCCCCAGCATTTT

clone_size: NA
d_call: TRBD2
v_call: TRBV11-2
j_call: TRBJ2-3
cdr3_length: 16
cdr3_aa: CASSLSSGGGWDTQYF
cdr3_nt: TGTGCCAGCAGCTTAAGTAGCGGGGGGGGTTGGGATACGCAGTATTTT

clone_size: NA
d_call: NA
v_call: TRBV24-1
j_call: TRBJ1-2
cdr3_length: 15
cdr3_aa: CATQMGAGDNYGYTF
cdr3_nt: TGTGCCACCCAGATGGGTGCAGGGGATAACTATGGCTACACCTTC

clone_size: NA
d_call: NA
v_call: TRBV5-6
j_call: TRBJ2-6
cdr3_length: 15
cdr3_aa: CASSLRGFGANVLTF
cdr3_nt: TGTGCCAGCAGCTTGAGAGGGTTTGGGGCCAACGTCCTGACTTTC

clone_size: NA
d_call: TRBD1
v_call: TRBV29-1
j_call: TRBJ1-2
cdr3_length: 14
cdr3_aa: CSADLQGGYYGYTF
cdr3_nt: TGCAGCGCCGACTTACAGGGGGGTTACTATGGCTACACCTTC

clone_size: few
d_call: NA
v_call: TRBV7-3
j_call: TRBJ2-2
cdr3_length: 12
cdr3_aa: CASRLNTGELFF
cdr3_nt: TGTGCCAGCAGACTAAACACCGGGGAGCTGTTTTTT

clone_size: NA
d_call: NA
v_call: TRBV6-5
j_call: TRBJ1-6
cdr3_length: 14
cdr3_aa: CASSSDRLNSPLHF
cdr3_nt: TGTGCCAGCAGTTCAGACAGATTGAATTCACCCCTCCACTTT

clone_size: NA
d_call: TRBD1
v_call: TRBV10-2
j_call: TRBJ1-2
cdr3_length: 14
cdr3_aa: CASREMGQADGYTF
cdr3_nt: TGCGCCAGCAGGGAGATGGGACAGGCTGATGGCTACACCTTC

clone_size: NA
d_call: TRBD1
v_call: TRBV5-4
j_call: TRBJ1-1
cdr3_length: 19
cdr3_aa: CASTPALTGAPVMNTEAFF
cdr3_nt: TGTGCCAGCACGCCCGCGTTAACAGGGGCTCCCGTCATGAACACTGAAGCTTTCTTT

clone_size: NA
d_call: TRBD1
v_call: TRBV3-1/TRBV3-2
j_call: TRBJ1-2
cdr3_length: 14
cdr3_aa: CASSPGQGNRGYTF
cdr3_nt: TGTGCCAGCAGCCCGGGACAGGGGAATCGTGGCTACACCTTC

clone_size: NA
d_call: NA
v_call: TRBV6-4
j_call: TRBJ2-1
cdr3_length: 17
cdr3_aa: CASSDRQEEPIYNEQFF
cdr3_nt: TGTGCCAGCAGTGACCGCCAGGAGGAGCCAATATACAATGAGCAGTTCTTC

clone_size: NA
d_call: NA
v_call: TRBV19
j_call: TRBJ1-5
cdr3_length: 15
cdr3_aa: CASSISRGSNQPQHF
cdr3_nt: TGTGCCAGTAGTATATCCCGTGGCAGCAATCAGCCCCAGCATTTT

clone_size: NA
d_call: NA
v_call: TRBV7-9
j_call: TRBJ1-1
cdr3_length: 12
cdr3_aa: CASSIAGAEAFF
cdr3_nt: TGTGCCAGCAGTATAGCGGGGGCTGAAGCTTTCTTT

clone_size: NA
d_call: NA
v_call: TRBV6-6
j_call: TRBJ1-1
cdr3_length: 14
cdr3_aa: CASREVGELYEAFF
cdr3_nt: TGTGCCAGCAGGGAGGTGGGCGAGCTCTATGAAGCTTTCTTT

clone_size: few
d_call: NA
v_call: TRBV4-3
j_call: TRBJ2-2
cdr3_length: 16
cdr3_aa: CASSQEPHRTTGELFF
cdr3_nt: TGCGCCAGCAGCCAAGAACCCCACAGGACCACCGGGGAGCTGTTTTTT

clone_size: NA
d_call: NA
v_call: TRBV24-1
j_call: TRBJ2-7
cdr3_length: 14
cdr3_aa: CATSELRGSYEQYF
cdr3_nt: TGTGCCACCAGTGAACTCAGGGGAAGCTACGAGCAGTACTTC

clone_size: few
d_call: TRBD1
v_call: TRBV28
j_call: TRBJ1-2
cdr3_length: 15
cdr3_aa: CASSFGQGQIYGYTF
cdr3_nt: TGTGCCAGCAGTTTTGGACAGGGACAAATCTATGGCTACACCTTC

clone_size: NA
d_call: NA
v_call: TRBV27
j_call: TRBJ2-3
cdr3_length: 13
cdr3_aa: CASSTTGIDTQYF
cdr3_nt: TGTGCCAGCAGTACGACAGGTATAGATACGCAGTATTTT

clone_size: NA
d_call: NA
v_call: TRBV5-1
j_call: TRBJ1-1
cdr3_length: 14
cdr3_aa: CASSLYTGNTEAFF
cdr3_nt: TGCGCCAGCAGCTTGTATACCGGGAACACTGAAGCTTTCTTT

clone_size: NA
d_call: TRBD1
v_call: TRBV7-3
j_call: TRBJ2-1
cdr3_length: 15
cdr3_aa: CASSPQGAPYNEQFF
cdr3_nt: TGTGCCAGCAGCCCCCAGGGGGCTCCCTACAATGAGCAGTTCTTC

clone_size: NA
d_call: TRBD1
v_call: TRBV5-1
j_call: TRBJ2-2
cdr3_length: 15
cdr3_aa: CASSRGQGNTGELFF
cdr3_nt: TGCGCCAGCAGCAGAGGACAGGGGAACACCGGGGAGCTGTTTTTT

clone_size: NA
d_call: NA
v_call: TRBV21-1
j_call: TRBJ1-3
cdr3_length: 13
cdr3_aa: CASSGTGVNTIYF
cdr3_nt: TGTGCCAGCAGCGGGACAGGGGTGAACACCATATATTTT

clone_size: NA
d_call: NA
v_call: TRBV30
j_call: TRBJ1-2
cdr3_length: 15
cdr3_aa: CAWSFQGPRGYGYTF
cdr3_nt: TGTGCCTGGAGTTTCCAGGGGCCAAGGGGCTATGGCTACACCTTC

clone_size: few
d_call: NA
v_call: TRBV19
j_call: TRBJ1-5
cdr3_length: 15
cdr3_aa: CASSISGHSNQPQHF
cdr3_nt: TGTGCCAGTAGTATTAGCGGGCACAGCAATCAGCCCCAGCATTTT

clone_size: NA
d_call: TRBD1
v_call: TRBV7-2
j_call: TRBJ1-4
cdr3_length: 14
cdr3_aa: CASSLGQGYEKLFF
cdr3_nt: TGTGCCAGCAGCTTGGGACAGGGATATGAAAAACTGTTTTTT

clone_size: NA
d_call: TRBD1
v_call: TRBV19
j_call: TRBJ1-4
cdr3_length: 14
cdr3_aa: CASSPRQGLEKLFF
cdr3_nt: TGTGCCAGTAGCCCCCGACAGGGTTTGGAAAAACTGTTTTTT